The clone carrying this TCR beta chain was observed a few times. As yet, its antigen is unknown. This specimen belongs to a study of OX40 agonist ivuxolimab in advanced cancers. Study-wide results and limits: Clonal expansion was among the lowest in partial responders at 0.1-3.0 mg/kg, especially CD8+.

Germline-derived CDR1 and CDR2 are MNHEY and SMNVEV (reference sequence). V dropped 3 bases and J dropped 3 bases, with 9 bases sitting between them. This CDR3 has 14 amino acids. The method was immunoSEQ multiplex PCR; TCRdb's version includes in-frame clones alone and lacks a portion of them. This table has 15,000 or so clones, more than 85% appearing once. The material sequenced was CD4+ or CD8+ T cells sorted from blood, taken in a trial of the OX40 agonist ivuxolimab. This rearrangement joins TRBV27 to TRBJ1-5, with D perhaps TRBD1 (5 bases). This clonotype originated in an adult with an advanced solid tumor such as melanoma, head and neck, liver or kidney cancer. The CDR3 DNA follows: TGTGCCAGCAGTTTGGCGGGACCCAATCAGCCCCAGCATTTT. Its protein is CASSLAGPNQPQHF.